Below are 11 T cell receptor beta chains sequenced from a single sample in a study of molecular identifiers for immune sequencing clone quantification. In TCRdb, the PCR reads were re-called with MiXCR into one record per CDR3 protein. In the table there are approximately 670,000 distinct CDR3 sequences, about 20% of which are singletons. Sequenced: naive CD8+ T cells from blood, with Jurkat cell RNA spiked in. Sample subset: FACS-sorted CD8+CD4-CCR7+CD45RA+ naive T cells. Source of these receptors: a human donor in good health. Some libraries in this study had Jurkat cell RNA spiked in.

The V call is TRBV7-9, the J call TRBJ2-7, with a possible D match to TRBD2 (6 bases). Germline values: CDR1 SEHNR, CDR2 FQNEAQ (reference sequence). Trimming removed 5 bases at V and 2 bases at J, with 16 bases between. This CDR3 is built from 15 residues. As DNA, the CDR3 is TGTGCCAGCAGCCACCGGGACGGGGGAGCCTACGAGCAGTACTTC. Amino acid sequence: CASSHRDGGAYEQYF.

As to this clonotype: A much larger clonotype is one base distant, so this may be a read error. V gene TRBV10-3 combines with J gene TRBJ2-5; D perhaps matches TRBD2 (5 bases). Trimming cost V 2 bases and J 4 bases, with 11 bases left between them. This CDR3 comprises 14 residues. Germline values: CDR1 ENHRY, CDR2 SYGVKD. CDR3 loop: CAISEPVGVETQYF. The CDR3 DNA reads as TGTGCCATCAGTGAGCCGGTCGGGGTAGAGACCCAGTACTTC.

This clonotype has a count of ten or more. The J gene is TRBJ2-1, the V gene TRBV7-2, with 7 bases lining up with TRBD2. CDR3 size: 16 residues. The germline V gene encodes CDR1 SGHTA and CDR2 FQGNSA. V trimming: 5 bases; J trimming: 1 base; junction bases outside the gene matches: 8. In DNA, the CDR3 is TGTGCCAGCAGCGAACTTAGCGGGTATTCCTACAATGAGCAGTTCTTC. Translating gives CASSELSGYSYNEQFF.

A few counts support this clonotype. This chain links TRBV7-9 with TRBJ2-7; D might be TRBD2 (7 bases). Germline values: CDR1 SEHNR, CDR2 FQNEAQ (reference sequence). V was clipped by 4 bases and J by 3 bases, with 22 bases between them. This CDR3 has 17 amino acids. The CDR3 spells CASSSLGGDSPLYEQYF. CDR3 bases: TGTGCCAGCAGCTCCCTAGGGGGGGACTCGCCCCTCTACGAGCAGTACTTC.

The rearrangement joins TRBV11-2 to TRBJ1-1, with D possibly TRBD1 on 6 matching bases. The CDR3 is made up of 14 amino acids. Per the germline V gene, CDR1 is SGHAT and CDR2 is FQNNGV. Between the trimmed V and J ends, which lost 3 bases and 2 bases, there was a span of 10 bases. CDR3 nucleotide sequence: TGTGCCAGCAGCTTTCTGGACAGAAACACTGAAGCTTTCTTT. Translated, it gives CASSFLDRNTEAFF. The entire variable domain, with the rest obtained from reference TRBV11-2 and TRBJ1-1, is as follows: EAGVAQSPRYKIIEKRQSVAFWCNPISGHATLYWYQQILGQGPKLLIQFQNNGVVDDSQLPKDRFSAERLKGVDSTLKIQPAKLEDSAVYLCASSFLDRNTEAFFGQGTRLTVV.

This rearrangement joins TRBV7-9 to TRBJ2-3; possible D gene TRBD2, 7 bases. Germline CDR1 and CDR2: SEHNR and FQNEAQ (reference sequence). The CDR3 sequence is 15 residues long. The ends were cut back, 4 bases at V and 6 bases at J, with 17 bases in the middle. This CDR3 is CASSYLGGPGDTQYF. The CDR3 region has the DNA TGTGCCAGCAGCTATTTGGGGGGGCCGGGGGATACGCAGTATTTT.

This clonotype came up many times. The CDR3 is CATSRPPGTGPTAFF. In DNA form, the CDR3 reads TGTGCCACCAGCAGACCACCCGGGACAGGGCCGACAGCTTTCTTT. The chain links TRBV15 to TRBJ1-1; 9 nucleotides agree with TRBD1. The CDR3 consists of 15 residues. Germline loops: CDR1 LNHNV, CDR2 YYDKDF (reference sequence). Trimming at V came to 2 bases and at J to 10 bases, leaving 11 bases not matched to a gene.

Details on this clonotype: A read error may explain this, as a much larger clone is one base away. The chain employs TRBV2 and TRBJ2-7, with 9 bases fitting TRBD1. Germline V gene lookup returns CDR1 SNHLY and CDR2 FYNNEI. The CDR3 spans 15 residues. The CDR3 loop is CASIPDRGRAYGQYF. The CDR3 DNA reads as TGTGCCAGCATCCCAGACAGGGGGAGAGCCTACGGGCAGTACTTC.

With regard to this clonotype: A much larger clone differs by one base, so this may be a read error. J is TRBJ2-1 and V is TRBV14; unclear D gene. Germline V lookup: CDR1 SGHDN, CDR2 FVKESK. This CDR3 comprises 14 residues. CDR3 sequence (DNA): TGTACCAGCAGCCATTTAAGCTCCTACAATGAGCAGTTCTTC. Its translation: CTSSHLSSYNEQFF.

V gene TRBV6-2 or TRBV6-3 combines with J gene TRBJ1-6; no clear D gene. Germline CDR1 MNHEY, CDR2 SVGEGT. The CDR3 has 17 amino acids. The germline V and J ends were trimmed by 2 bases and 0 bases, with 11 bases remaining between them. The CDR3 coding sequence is TGTGCCAGCAGTTACCATCAAATGAGCTCCTATAATTCACCCCTCCACTTT. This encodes CASSYHQMSSYNSPLHF.

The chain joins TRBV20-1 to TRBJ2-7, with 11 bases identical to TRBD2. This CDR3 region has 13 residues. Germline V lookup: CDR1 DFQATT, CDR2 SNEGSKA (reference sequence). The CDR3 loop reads CRAPTSGTYEQYF. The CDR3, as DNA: TGCAGGGCCCCGACTAGCGGGACCTACGAGCAGTACTTC.